This TCR beta chain was identified during a study of blood T cell repertoires in COVID-19. Background on the study: Researchers got acute and convalescent COVID-19 samples from the United States, Italy and Spain.

The CDR3 extends over 16 amino acids. Germline loops: CDR1 SGDLS, CDR2 YYNGEE. With 0 bases removed from V and 1 base from J, the gap between germline ends came to 11 bases. Method: immunoSEQ multiplex PCR; TCRdb's copy keeps in-frame clones and lacks some. The sample consists of some 96,000 clones, 70% to 80% of them appearing once. The sequence derives from a man in his 70s with active or convalescent COVID-19. This chain connects TRBV9 to TRBJ2-1; D is possibly TRBD1 (6 bases). The sequenced sample consisted of peripheral blood. The CDR3 loop is CASSVEGGRSYNEQFF. CDR3 nucleotides: TGTGCCAGCAGCGTAGAAGGGGGAAGGTCCTACAATGAGCAGTTCTTC.